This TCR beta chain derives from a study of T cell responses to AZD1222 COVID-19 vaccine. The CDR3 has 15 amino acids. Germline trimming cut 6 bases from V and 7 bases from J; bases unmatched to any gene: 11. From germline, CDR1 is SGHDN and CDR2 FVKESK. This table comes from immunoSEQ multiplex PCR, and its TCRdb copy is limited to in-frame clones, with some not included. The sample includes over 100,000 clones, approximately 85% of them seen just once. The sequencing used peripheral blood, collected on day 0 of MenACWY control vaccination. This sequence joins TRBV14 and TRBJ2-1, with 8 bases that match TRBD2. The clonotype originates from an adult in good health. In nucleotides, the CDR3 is TGTGCCAGCAGTCCCGGGACTAGTTGGACGAATGAGCAGTTCTTC. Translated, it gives CASSPGTSWTNEQFF.